This T cell receptor beta chain was identified in a study of blood T cell repertoires in COVID-19 (TCRdb year 2020). Some background on the complete study: Samples covering the acute and convalescent phases of COVID-19 were provided by collaborators in the United States, Italy and Spain. Deeply sampled blood TCRbeta repertoires from subjects exposed to, actively infected with, or recovered from COVID-19 were included in the dataset. Samples were obtained from the ongoing ImmuneRACE study (first 160 participants) and from approximately 1,200 subjects provided by 6 global collaborators. The repertoires were released in a freely available public database meant as a resource for research on the immune response to SARS-CoV-2. Sample metadata almost always included a de-identified subject ID, COVID-19 status, age in years and sex. The material from the prospective study consisted of cDNA or gDNA derived from T cells, B-cell-depleted T cells, or PBMCs. Where HLA class I and class II types were available, the types were taken from metadata supplied by the sample provider, not from assay-based typing. Beyond this particular receptor, the publication reports: The quantity of clinical and demographic metadata differed by source and by participant and was supplied without curation.

TCRbeta CDR3 regions were amplified from genomic DNA by means of the immunoSEQ Assay, a bias-controlled multiplex PCR. The source study handled its data this way. Nucleated cell counts per sample were estimated from amplification of reference gene primers within the assay. To quantify the absolute abundance of each unique TCRbeta CDR3 rearrangement, sequence reads were collapsed and filtered. For each sample, productive Simpson clonality was calculated as the square root of Simpson's diversity index over productive rearrangements. TCRdb took over this immuneACCESS table, retaining in-frame rearrangements with V and J assigned. Such tables are incomplete; in checked studies, under half of the missing clones stem from an unresolved V gene, and the remainder is unexplained. For V, J and clone size, that table is used; D and trimming come from the DNA. This sample comprises more than 250,000 clones, roughly 86% of them detected only once. The ten largest clones take up over 2.5% of the sample.

Participants in the prospective study were enrolled through a virtual design, were aged roughly 18 to 95 years, and lived in fewer than 30 United States geographic areas. In the prospective study, cohorts were assigned on the basis of participant-reported clinical history obtained from a screening survey and a study questionnaire. For ImmuneRACE Cohort 3, a participant was defined as recovered based on two consecutive negative NP/OP PCR tests, clearance by a healthcare professional, or resolution of symptoms. In the prospective study, whole blood, serum and a nasopharyngeal or oropharyngeal swab were collected from each participant by mobile phlebotomists. Participants in the prospective study had the option to provide additional blood draws and questionnaires over a 2-month period. Before DNA extraction, prospective study blood samples were shipped either frozen or at room temperature. In the case of this clone: The antigen it recognizes is unknown. The record has no base qualities; no much larger clone is one base away.

The CDR3 holds 15 amino acids from the cysteine to the phenylalanine. Of the read, only the CDR3 DNA is kept; its 45 bases are in frame from base 1. The clonotype was recovered from a woman aged 18-29 years who had recovered from COVID-19. The sequence links TRBV21-1 to TRBJ2-2; TRBD2 is the table's D call, not checked against the DNA. TRBV21-1 is listed as a pseudogene. Sequences were obtained from PBMCs or T cells enriched from blood (not recorded which). Here the CDR3 is given as CASSGGGQNTGELFF. The nucleotide sequence is given as TGTGCCAGCAGCGGCGGGGGACAGAACACCGGGGAGCTGTTTTTT.